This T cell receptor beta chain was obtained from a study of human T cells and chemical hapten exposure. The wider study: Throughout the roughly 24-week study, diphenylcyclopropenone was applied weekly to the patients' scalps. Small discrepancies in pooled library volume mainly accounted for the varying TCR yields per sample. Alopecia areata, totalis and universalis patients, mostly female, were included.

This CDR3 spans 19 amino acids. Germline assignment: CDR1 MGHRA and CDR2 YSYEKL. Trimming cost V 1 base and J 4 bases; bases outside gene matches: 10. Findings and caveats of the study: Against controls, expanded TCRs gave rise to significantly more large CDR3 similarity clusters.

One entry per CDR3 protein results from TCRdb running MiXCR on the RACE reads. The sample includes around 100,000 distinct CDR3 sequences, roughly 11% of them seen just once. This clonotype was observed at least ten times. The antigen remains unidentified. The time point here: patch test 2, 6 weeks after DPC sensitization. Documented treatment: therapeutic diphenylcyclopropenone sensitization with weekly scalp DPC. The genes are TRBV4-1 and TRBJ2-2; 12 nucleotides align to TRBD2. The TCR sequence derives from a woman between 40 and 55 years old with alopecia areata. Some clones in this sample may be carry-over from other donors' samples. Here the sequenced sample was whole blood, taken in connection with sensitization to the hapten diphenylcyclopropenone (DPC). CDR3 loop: CASSQAPLAGGSSTGELFF. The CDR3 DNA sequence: TGCGCCAGCAGCCAAGCCCCCCTAGCGGGGGGGTCGAGCACCGGGGAGCTGTTTTTT.